This T cell receptor (beta chain) was sequenced in a study of shared clonotypes between healthy human individuals. Study-level information: Per donor, CD8 memory used one plate, CD8 naive used two, CD4 memory used three and CD4 naive used three.

Naive CD8 cells lacked CD45RO and underwent positive selection for CCR7, leaving out terminally differentiated effector memory CD45RA+ cells. Nashville, Tennessee was home to all donors, each a Caucasian adult. Samples underwent the assay at deep level. TCRdb keeps only in-frame clones here, not all; method: immunoSEQ multiplex PCR. The data contain around 550,000 clones, about 95% of them singletons. Sequencing was done on a sample of naive CD8+ T cells sorted from blood. The source is a woman aged 25-40 years in good health.

The CDR3 DNA reads as TGTGCCAGCAGCTCAAGGGGACAGGGACCCAATCAGCCCCAGCATTTT. Protein: CASSSRGQGPNQPQHF. This sequence joins TRBV5-6 and TRBJ1-5; TRBD1 aligns across 9 bases. This CDR3 comprises 16 residues. Germline trimming cut 3 bases from V and 3 bases from J; bases unmatched to any gene: 7. The germline V gene encodes CDR1 SGHDT and CDR2 YYEEEE.